This T cell receptor (beta chain) is drawn from a study of cytomegalovirus exposure and HLA in healthy donors. Notes on the study in general: Earlier analysis yielded a pattern in which most TCR beta V segments were productive about 90% or about 30% of the time. Fewer than 20,000 TCR beta sequences were associated with HLA alleles at 0.05 false discovery rate in a later analysis. The records held CMV serostatus as the only immune exposure information.

PCR involved 60 Vbeta and 13 Jbeta primers. Sequencing used immunoSEQ multiplex PCR; TCRdb keeps in-frame clones, though not all of them. The table lists around 130,000 clones, 70% to 85% of them singletons. With respect to this clone: Its matching antigen is unknown.

The V and J ends lost 9 bases and 2 bases, in that order; junction bases with no gene match: 9. The CDR3 has 15 residues. Looked up from germline, CDR1 is SGHRS and CDR2 is YFSETQ. This sequence was found in a boy aged 5-17 years in good health and CMV-seronegative. The chain employs TRBV5-1 and TRBJ2-5; 11 nucleotides line up with TRBD2. What was sequenced was PBMCs. The DNA of the CDR3 is TGCGCCACTACCGTCCGACTAGCGGGGCAAGAGACCCAGTACTTC. Translating it yields CATTVRLAGQETQYF.